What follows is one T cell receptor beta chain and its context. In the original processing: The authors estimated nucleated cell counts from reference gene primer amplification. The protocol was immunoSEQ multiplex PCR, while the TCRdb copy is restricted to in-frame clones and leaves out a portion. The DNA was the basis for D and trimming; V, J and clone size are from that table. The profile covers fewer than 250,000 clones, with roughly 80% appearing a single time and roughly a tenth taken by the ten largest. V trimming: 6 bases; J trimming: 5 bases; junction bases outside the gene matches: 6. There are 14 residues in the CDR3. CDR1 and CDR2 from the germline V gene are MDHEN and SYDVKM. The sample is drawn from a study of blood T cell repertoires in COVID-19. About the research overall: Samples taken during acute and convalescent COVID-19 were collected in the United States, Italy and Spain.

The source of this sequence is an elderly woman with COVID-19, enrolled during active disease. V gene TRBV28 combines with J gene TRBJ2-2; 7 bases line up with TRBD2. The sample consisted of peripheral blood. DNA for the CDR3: TGTGCCAGCAGGGGAGCGGGGACTACCGGGGAGCTGTTTTTT. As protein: CASRGAGTTGELFF.